This T cell receptor beta chain is drawn from a study of cytomegalovirus exposure and HLA in healthy donors. The germline V gene has CDR1 SGHDT and CDR2 YYEEEE. V lost 2 bases to trimming and J lost 2 bases; unmatched junction nucleotides: 6. The CDR3 consists of 18 residues. Use of 60 Vbeta and 13 Jbeta primers characterized the PCR. The data were produced by immunoSEQ multiplex PCR, yet TCRdb's version contains in-frame clones alone and is incomplete. The sample includes approximately 140,000 clones, over 75% of them seen just once. The specimen sequenced was PBMCs. The source of this sequence is a man aged 30-40 years in good health and CMV-seronegative. The chain employs TRBV5-6 and TRBJ2-2; 13 bases match TRBD2. As DNA, the CDR3 is TGTGCCAGCAGCTTCCGGACTAGCGGGGGCCAAAACACCGGGGAGCTGTTTTTT. This sequence encodes CASSFRTSGGQNTGELFF. Full variable domain (rest looked up from reference TRBV5-6 and TRBJ2-2): DAGVTQSPTHLIKTRGQQVTLRCSPKSGHDTVSWYQQALGQGPQFIFQYYEEEERQRGNFPDRFSGHQFPNYSSELNVNALLLGDSALYLCASSFRTSGGQNTGELFFGEGSRLTVL.